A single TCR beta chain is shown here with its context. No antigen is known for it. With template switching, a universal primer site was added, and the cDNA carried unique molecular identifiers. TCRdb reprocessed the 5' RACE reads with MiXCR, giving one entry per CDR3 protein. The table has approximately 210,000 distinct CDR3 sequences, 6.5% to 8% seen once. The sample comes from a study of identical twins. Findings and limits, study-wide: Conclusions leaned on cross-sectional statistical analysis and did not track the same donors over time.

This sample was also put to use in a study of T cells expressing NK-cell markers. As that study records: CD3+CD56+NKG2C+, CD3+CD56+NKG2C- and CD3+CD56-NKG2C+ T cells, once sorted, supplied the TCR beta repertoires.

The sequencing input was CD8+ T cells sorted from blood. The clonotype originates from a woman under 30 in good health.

This CDR3 is CASSYSPGASGNHEQFF. DNA of the CDR3: TGTGCCAGCAGTTACTCCCCGGGGGCTAGCGGGAACCATGAGCAGTTCTTC. The J gene is TRBJ2-1, the V gene TRBV6-2 or TRBV6-3, with 9 bases identical to TRBD2. Trimming removed 0 bases from V and 8 bases from J; junction bases left unmatched: 11. The CDR3 contains 17 residues. Germline CDR1 is MNHEY and CDR2 is SVGEGT.